This T cell receptor (beta chain) derives from a study of blood T cell repertoires in COVID-19. For the study at large: Collection of acute and convalescent COVID-19 samples took place in the United States, Italy and Spain. PBMCs, B-cell-depleted T cells, or T cells provided the cDNA or gDNA that made up the material.

How the authors handled the data: How many nucleated cells were present was estimated from reference gene primer amplification. Libraries were prepared by immunoSEQ multiplex PCR; TCRdb keeps only in-frame clonotypes and omits some of them. That table supplies the V and J calls and clone size; D and trimming were determined from the DNA. The sample has around 53,000 clones; over 90% are singletons. Germline V gives CDR1 DFQATT, CDR2 SNEGSKA (reference sequence). This CDR3 has 15 residues. Trimming took 3 bases from V and 4 from J; bases not matched to a gene: 5. The clonotype comes from a human donor in a cohort sampled during active COVID-19. This chain links TRBV20-1 with TRBJ2-1; 11 nucleotides agree with TRBD2. Sequencing used peripheral blood. Here the CDR3 reads CSASVGTSGYNEQFF. The CDR3 coding sequence is TGCAGTGCTAGTGTCGGGACTAGCGGATACAATGAGCAGTTCTTC.